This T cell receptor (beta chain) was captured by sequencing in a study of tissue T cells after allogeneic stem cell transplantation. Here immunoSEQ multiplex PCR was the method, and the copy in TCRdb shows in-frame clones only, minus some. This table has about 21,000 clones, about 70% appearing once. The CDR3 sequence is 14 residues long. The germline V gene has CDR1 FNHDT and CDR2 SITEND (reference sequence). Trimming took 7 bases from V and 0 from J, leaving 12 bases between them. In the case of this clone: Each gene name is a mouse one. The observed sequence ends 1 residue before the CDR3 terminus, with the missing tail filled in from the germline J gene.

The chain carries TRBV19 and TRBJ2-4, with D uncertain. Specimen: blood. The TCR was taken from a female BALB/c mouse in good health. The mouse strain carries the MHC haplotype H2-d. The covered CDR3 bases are TGTGCCAGCGCCGCTAGGTTAAGTCAAAACACCTTGTAC. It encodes CASAARLSQNTLY. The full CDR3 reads CASAARLSQNTLYF. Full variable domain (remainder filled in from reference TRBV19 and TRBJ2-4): GGIITQTPKFLIGQEGQKLTLKCQQNFNHDTMYWYRQDSGKGLRLIYYSITENDLQKGDLSEGYDASREKKSSFSLTVTSAQKNEMAVFLCASAARLSQNTLYFGAGTRLSVL.